The 2 T cell receptor beta chains below all came from one sample that was sequenced in a study of T cell repertoires in cytomegalovirus infection. TCRdb re-analysed the reads in MiXCR, keeping a single row per CDR3 protein. The table lists roughly 230,000 distinct CDR3 sequences, around 15% of them singletons, with more than 45% in the top ten. The material sequenced was CD8+ T cells from PBMCs. The receptor source for this set is a human donor in good health (CMV status not recorded). Some clones in this sample may be carry-over from other donors' samples.

This clonotype was seen at least ten times. The gene calls are TRBV7-2 and TRBJ2-3, with D perhaps matching TRBD2 (5 bases). Per germline, CDR1 SGHTA and CDR2 FQGNSA. V lost 3 bases to trimming and J lost 5 bases, with 9 bases between them. The CDR3 has 13 amino acids. The CDR3 region has the DNA TGTGCCAGCAGCTTTCCCGGGATAGATACGCAGTATTTT. Encoded protein: CASSFPGIDTQYF.

This clonotype was counted at least ten times. The chain joins TRBV20-1 to TRBJ1-1; 8 bases are a match to TRBD1. V gave up 1 base and J gave up 2 bases; unmatched junction bases: 18. Looked up from germline, CDR1 is DFQATT and CDR2 is SNEGSKA (reference sequence). The CDR3 contains 19 residues. The CDR3 region has the DNA TGCAGTGCTAGAGGCTTTCTTATAGGACAGGGATCTCTTAACACTGAAGCTTTCTTT. Its translation: CSARGFLIGQGSLNTEAFF.